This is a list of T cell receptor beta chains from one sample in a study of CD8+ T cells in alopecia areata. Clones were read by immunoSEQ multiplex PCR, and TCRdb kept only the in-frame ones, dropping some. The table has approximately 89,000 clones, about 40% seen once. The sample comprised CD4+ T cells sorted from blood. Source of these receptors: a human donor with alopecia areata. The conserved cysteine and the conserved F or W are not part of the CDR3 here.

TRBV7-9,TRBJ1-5,ASSDEGVSNQPQH
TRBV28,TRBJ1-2,AHSQGLDYGYT
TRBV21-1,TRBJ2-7,ASPYERGEQY
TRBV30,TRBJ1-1,AWRRAAFSEAF
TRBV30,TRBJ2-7,AGARGAGYEQY
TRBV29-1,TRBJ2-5,SGGGQGDETQY
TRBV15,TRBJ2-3,ATSRERGDTQY
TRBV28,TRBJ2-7,ASSSAPTPYEQY
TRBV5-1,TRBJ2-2,ASSFYAGELF
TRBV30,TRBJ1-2,ACTKYRTGYGYT
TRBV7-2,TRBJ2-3,ASSLLAEGGDTQY
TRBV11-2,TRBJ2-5,ASSLKGEFQETQY
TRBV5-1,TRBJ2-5,ASSSQGWGETQY
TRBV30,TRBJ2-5,AWRKTGAQETQY
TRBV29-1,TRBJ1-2,SVTPGANYGYT
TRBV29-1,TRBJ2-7,SVLNPSYEQY
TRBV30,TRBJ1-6,AWSVRATDNSPLH
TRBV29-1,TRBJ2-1,SAAQLRGSYNEQF
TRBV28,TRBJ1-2,ASSFMVSGGGYT
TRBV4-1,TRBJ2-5,ASSPLHPLLGKETQY
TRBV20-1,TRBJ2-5,SAVGETQY
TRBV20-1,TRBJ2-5,SASWETQY
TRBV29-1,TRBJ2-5,SVALGGTQETQY
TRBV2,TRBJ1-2,ASSEIERFNT
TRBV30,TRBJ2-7,AWSVTGGSSEQY
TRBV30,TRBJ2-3,AWGEGGADTQY
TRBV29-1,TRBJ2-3,SVVSLAGLTDTQY